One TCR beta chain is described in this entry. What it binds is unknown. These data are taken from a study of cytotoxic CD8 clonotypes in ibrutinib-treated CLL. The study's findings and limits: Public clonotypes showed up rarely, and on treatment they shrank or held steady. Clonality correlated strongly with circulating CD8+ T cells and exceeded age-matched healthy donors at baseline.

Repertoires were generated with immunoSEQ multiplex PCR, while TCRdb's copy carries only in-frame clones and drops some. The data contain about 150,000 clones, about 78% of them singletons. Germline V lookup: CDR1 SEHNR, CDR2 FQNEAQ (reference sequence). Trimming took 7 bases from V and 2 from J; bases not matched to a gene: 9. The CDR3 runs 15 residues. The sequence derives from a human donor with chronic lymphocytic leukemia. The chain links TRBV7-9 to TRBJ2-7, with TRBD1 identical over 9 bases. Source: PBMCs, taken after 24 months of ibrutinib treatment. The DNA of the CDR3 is TGTGCCAGCACCCCGGGGACAGGGATACCCTACGAGCAGTACTTC. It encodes CASTPGTGIPYEQYF.